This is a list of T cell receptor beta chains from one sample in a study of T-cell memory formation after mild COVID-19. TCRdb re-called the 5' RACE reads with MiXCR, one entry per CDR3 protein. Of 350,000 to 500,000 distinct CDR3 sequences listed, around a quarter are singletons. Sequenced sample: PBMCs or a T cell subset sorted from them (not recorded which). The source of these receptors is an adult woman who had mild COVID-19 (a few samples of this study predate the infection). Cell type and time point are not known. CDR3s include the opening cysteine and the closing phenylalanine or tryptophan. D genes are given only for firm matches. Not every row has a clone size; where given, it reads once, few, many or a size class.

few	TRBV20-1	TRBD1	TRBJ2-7	TGCAGCGCCCACAGGGGTGTCTCCTACGAGCAGTACTTC	CSAHRGVSYEQYF
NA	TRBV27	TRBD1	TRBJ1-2	TGTGCCAGCAGGGGGACAGCTAACTATGGCTACACCTTC	CASRGTANYGYTF
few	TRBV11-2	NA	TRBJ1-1	TGTGCCAGCAGCTTAGGAACCGGACGGCCCGAAGCTTTCTTT	CASSLGTGRPEAFF
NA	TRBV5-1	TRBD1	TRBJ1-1	TGCGCCAGCAGCTTGGCACAGGGGGATGGGAACACTGAAGCTTTCTTT	CASSLAQGDGNTEAFF
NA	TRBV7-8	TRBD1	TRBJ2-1	TGTGCCAGCAGGAACGGAAGGACAGGGTCTAATGAGCAGTTCTTC	CASRNGRTGSNEQFF
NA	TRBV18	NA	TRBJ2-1	TGTGCCAGCTCACCTACAGGGTTTAATGAGCAGTTCTTC	CASSPTGFNEQFF
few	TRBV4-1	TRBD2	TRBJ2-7	TGCGCCAGCAGCCGGACTAGCGATGACTACGAGCAGTACTTC	CASSRTSDDYEQYF
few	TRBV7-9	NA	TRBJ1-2	TGTGCCAGCAGCTTGGCGGGACGGGGTCACGGCTACACCTTC	CASSLAGRGHGYTF
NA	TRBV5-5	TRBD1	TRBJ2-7	TGTGCCAGCAGACCCGGGACAGGGGTATACGAGCAGTACTTC	CASRPGTGVYEQYF
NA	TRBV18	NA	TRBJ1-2	TGTGCCAGCTATCAGACAGGTCACTATGGCTACACCTTC	CASYQTGHYGYTF
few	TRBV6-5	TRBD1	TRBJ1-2	TGTGCCAGCTCGCGGGACAGTCACTATGGCTACACCTTC	CASSRDSHYGYTF
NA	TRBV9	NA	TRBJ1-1	TGTGCCAGCAGCGTAGACCCCGAGACCTTTTACACTGAAGCTTTCTTT	CASSVDPETFYTEAFF
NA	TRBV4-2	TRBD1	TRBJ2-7	TGTGCCAGCAGTCAGGGACAGGGTTTCTACGAGCAGTACTTC	CASSQGQGFYEQYF
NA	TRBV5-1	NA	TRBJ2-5	TGCGCCAGCAGCCGAAACGGAGAGACCCAGTACTTC	CASSRNGETQYF
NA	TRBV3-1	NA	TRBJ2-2	TGTGCCAGCAGCCCCTTCCGGGGTGCCGGGGAGCTGTTTTTT	CASSPFRGAGELFF
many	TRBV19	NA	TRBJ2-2	TGTGCCAGTAGTATCAAAACAGCGAACACCGGGGAGCTGTTTTTT	CASSIKTANTGELFF
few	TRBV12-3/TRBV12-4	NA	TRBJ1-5	TGTGCCAGCAGTTTGGGAGGGGTTGGCGGCAATCAGCCCCAGCATTTT	CASSLGGVGGNQPQHF
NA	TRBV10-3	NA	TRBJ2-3	TGTGCCATCAGGGGGTCAGATACGCAGTATTTT	CAIRGSDTQYF
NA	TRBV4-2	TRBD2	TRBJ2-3	TGTGCCAGCAGCCAAGAACTAGCGGGCTACGATACGCAGTATTTT	CASSQELAGYDTQYF
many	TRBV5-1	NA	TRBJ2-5	TGTGCCAGCAGCTTACAGGGGGGGGAGACCCAGTACTTC	CASSLQGGETQYF
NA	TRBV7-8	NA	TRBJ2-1	TGTGCCAGCAGCTTTAGCGGACCTTGGGATGAGCAGTTCTTC	CASSFSGPWDEQFF
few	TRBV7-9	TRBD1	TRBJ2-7	TGTGCCAGCAGCTCAGTCCGGGACAGGTCTTTCTACGAGCAGTACTTC	CASSSVRDRSFYEQYF
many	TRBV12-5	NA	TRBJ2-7	TGTGCTAGTGGTTTGGATAACAGGGACAAGCAGTACTTC	CASGLDNRDKQYF
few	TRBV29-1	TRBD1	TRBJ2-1	TGCAGCGTTACCGGGACAGGATACAATGAGCAGTTCTTC	CSVTGTGYNEQFF
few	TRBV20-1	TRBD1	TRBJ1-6	TGCAGTGCTAGACTGGACAGGGGTCCCTATAATTCACCCCTCCACTTT	CSARLDRGPYNSPLHF
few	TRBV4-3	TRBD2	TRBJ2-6	TGCGCCAGCAGCCAAGATAGCATAACTAGCGGATTCTCTGGGGCCAACGTCCTGACTTTC	CASSQDSITSGFSGANVLTF
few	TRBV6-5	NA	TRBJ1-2	TGTGCCAGCAGTTACTCGATAAACGTCCCTAACTATGGCTACACCTTC	CASSYSINVPNYGYTF
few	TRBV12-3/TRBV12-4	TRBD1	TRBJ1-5	TGTGCCAGCAGTCCTCGGACAGGGAATCAGCCCCAGCATTTT	CASSPRTGNQPQHF
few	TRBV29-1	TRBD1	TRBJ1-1	TGCAGCGTAGGAAACAGGGGATACACTGAAGCTTTCTTT	CSVGNRGYTEAFF
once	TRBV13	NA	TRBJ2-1	TGTGCCAGCAGCTTAGTGACCCCCAGGGCTGGTGAGCAGTTCTTC	CASSLVTPRAGEQFF
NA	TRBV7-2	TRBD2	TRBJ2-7	TGTGCCAGCAGCTCGGGACTAGCGGGGGACTACGAGCAGTACTTC	CASSSGLAGDYEQYF
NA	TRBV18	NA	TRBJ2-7	TGTGCCAGCTCACCGGCAGGGCCCTACGAGCAGTACTTC	CASSPAGPYEQYF
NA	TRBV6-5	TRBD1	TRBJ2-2	TGTGCCAGCAGTACCGACAGGGGTAACACCGGGGAGCTGTTTTTT	CASSTDRGNTGELFF
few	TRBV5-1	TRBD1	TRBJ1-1	TGCGCCAGCAGCTTGGGAGCGACAGGGGGAAACACTGAAGCTTTCTTT	CASSLGATGGNTEAFF
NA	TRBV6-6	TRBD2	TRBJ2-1	TGTGCCAGCAGTTACTCACCCAACGGACTAGCGGGGAGGGATGAGCAGTTCTTC	CASSYSPNGLAGRDEQFF
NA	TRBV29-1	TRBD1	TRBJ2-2	TGCAGCGTCGGGACAGGGGAGTCCGGGGAGCTGTTTTTT	CSVGTGESGELFF
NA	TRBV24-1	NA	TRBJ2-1	TGTGCCACCAGTGATTTCGGGACGGAATCTAACTCCTACAATGAGCAGTTCTTC	CATSDFGTESNSYNEQFF
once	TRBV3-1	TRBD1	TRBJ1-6	TGTGCCAGCAGCCAAGGGCCGGACAGGGTTTCACCCCTCCACTTT	CASSQGPDRVSPLHF
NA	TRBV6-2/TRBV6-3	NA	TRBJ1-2	TGTGCCAGCAGTTACGTGGGGGATAGCTATGGCTACACCTTC	CASSYVGDSYGYTF
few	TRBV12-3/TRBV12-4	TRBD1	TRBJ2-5	TGTGCCAGCAGTCCGGACAGGGGATTTCAAGAGACCCAGTACTTC	CASSPDRGFQETQYF
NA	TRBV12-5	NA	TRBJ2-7	TGTGCTAGTGGTCCAGTACCAACAGGGTTAAGCGCCGTACGAGGCCACGAGCAGTACTTC	CASGPVPTGLSAVRGHEQYF
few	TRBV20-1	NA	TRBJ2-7	TGCAGTGCCCCGGTCGGCTACGAGCAGTACTTC	CSAPVGYEQYF
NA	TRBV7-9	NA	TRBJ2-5	TGTGCCAGCAGCTCTCGGTTCGGACGGGATCGCGAGGGTGAGACCCAGTACTTC	CASSSRFGRDREGETQYF
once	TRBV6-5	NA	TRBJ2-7	TGTGCCAGCAGTTACCGGGGATGGCGGGGCGAGCAGTACTTC	CASSYRGWRGEQYF
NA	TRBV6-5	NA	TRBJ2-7	TGTGCCAGCAGCCCTGGAGACTACGGCTACGAGCAGTACTTC	CASSPGDYGYEQYF
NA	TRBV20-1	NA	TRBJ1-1	TGCAGTGCTAGAGCTCGGGCAGGGGCCTTGAACACTGAAGCTTTCTTT	CSARARAGALNTEAFF